The 7 T cell receptor beta chains below all came from one sample that was sequenced in a study of blood T cell repertoires in COVID-19. The table came from immunoSEQ multiplex PCR; TCRdb's copy has only in-frame clones and leaves some out. The table records about 240,000 clones, 75% to 90% of them present only once. Input material: PBMCs or T cells enriched from blood (not recorded which). These receptors all come from a woman in her 30s who had recovered from COVID-19.

This clone occurred once. The rearrangement joins TRBV10-3 to TRBJ2-5, with 11 nucleotides matching TRBD2. Germline lookup yields CDR1 ENHRY and CDR2 SYGVKD. The ends lost 9 bases at V and 4 bases at J; junction bases unmatched: 7. This CDR3 has 14 residues. The CDR3 is CAMSSGRGSETQYF. The DNA of the CDR3 is TGTGCCATGAGTAGCGGGAGGGGTTCAGAGACCCAGTACTTC.

The chain uses TRBV29-1 and TRBJ1-5; TRBD1 matches 7 bases. Trimming removed 6 bases from V and 7 bases from J; junction bases left unmatched: 15. The CDR3 runs 15 residues. Germline values: CDR1 SQVTM, CDR2 ANQGSEA. CDR3 amino acids: CSVGDRGASGQPQHF. The CDR3 DNA reads TGCAGCGTCGGGGACAGAGGGGCAAGTGGGCAGCCCCAGCATTTT. Based on the CDR3 plus reference TRBV29-1 and TRBJ1-5, the full variable domain is SAVISQKPSRDICQRGTSLTIQCQVDSQVTMMFWYRQQPGQSLTLIATANQGSEATYESGFVIDKFPISRPNLTFSTLTVSNMSPEDSSIYLCSVGDRGASGQPQHFGDGTRLSIL.

V is TRBV5-4 and J is TRBJ2-5; TRBD1 agrees at 7 bases. The CDR3 runs to 15 residues. Trimming at V came to 0 bases and at J to 3 bases, leaving 5 bases not matched to a gene. From germline, CDR1 is SGHNT and CDR2 YYREEE (reference sequence). CDR3 sequence (DNA): TGTGCCAGCAGCTTGGCCCCAGGGGGTGAAGAGACCCAGTACTTC. Translation gives CASSLAPGGEETQYF.

The chain joins TRBV7-9 to TRBJ2-6; perhaps TRBD2 as D (7 bases). This CDR3 has 17 amino acids. V dropped 7 bases and J dropped 2 bases, with 18 bases sitting between them. Germline CDR1 SEHNR, CDR2 FQNEAQ (reference sequence). The CDR3 bases are TGTGCCAGCATCTCGAACGGGGGGCTCACTGGGGCCAACGTCCTGACTTTC. This gives the protein CASISNGGLTGANVLTF. Supplemented by reference TRBV7-9 and TRBJ2-6, the full variable domain reads DTGVSQNPRHKITKRGQNVTFRCDPISEHNRLYWYRQTLGQGPEFLTYFQNEAQLEKSRLLSDRFSAERPKGSFSTLEIQRTEQGDSAMYLCASISNGGLTGANVLTFGAGSRLTVL.

The genes are TRBV19 and TRBJ2-7, with TRBD1 matching over 8 bases. The CDR3 length is 15 residues. The V gene end was trimmed by 5 bases and the J gene end by 9 bases; junction bases not matched to a gene: 15. Germline lookup yields CDR1 LNHDA and CDR2 SQIVND (reference sequence). The CDR3 DNA reads TGTGCCAGTAGTTGGGCCTCGGACAGGGACGTCAGGCAGTACTTC. As protein: CASSWASDRDVRQYF.

CDR3 in amino acids: CASSDSVREKLFF. The CDR3 DNA is TGTGCCAGTAGTGACAGTGTCCGAGAAAAACTGTTTTTT. The V call is TRBV19, the J call TRBJ1-4; perhaps TRBD1 as D (5 bases). CDR3 length equals 13 residues. Germline V CDR1 and CDR2: LNHDA, SQIVND (reference sequence). The V gene lost 5 bases and the J gene lost 8 bases, with 12 bases spanning the gap.

V usage is TRBV3-1 (or the pseudogene TRBV3-2) and J usage is TRBJ1-2; TRBD1 agrees at 9 bases. The CDR3 consists of 14 residues. The germline V gene has CDR1 LGHDT and CDR2 YNNKEL (reference sequence). Losses at the gene ends were 3 bases for V and 2 bases for J; bases not matched to a gene: 1. CDR3 coding DNA: TGTGCCAGCAGCCACGACAGGGGGAACTATGGCTACACCTTC. Protein: CASSHDRGNYGYTF.